A selection of T cell receptor beta chains follows, all from one sample in a study of cytomegalovirus exposure and HLA in healthy donors. TCRdb's copy holds only in-frame clones and misses some; the assay was immunoSEQ multiplex PCR. The table lists about 140,000 clones, around 73% of them singletons. Sequences were obtained from PBMCs. The receptors shown here come from a human donor in good health. Both conserved end residues are part of each CDR3. The D gene is left open where the match is weak. The listing skips clone size in some rows; elsewhere it reads once, few, many or a size class.

v_call: TRBV5-4; j_call: TRBJ2-1; d_call: .; clone_size: .; cdr3_nt: TGTGCCAGCAGCTTGGACGGGGTTGAGCAGTTCTTC; cdr3_aa: CASSLDGVEQFF
v_call: TRBV5-1; j_call: TRBJ1-1; d_call: .; clone_size: .; cdr3_nt: TGCGCCAGCAGCTTTACGGGGGGACCGAACACTGAAGCTTTCTTT; cdr3_aa: CASSFTGGPNTEAFF
v_call: TRBV2; j_call: TRBJ1-1; d_call: .; clone_size: .; cdr3_nt: TGTGGATCAACTAAAGAGCTCAACACTGAAGCTTTCTTT; cdr3_aa: CGSTKELNTEAFF
v_call: TRBV21-1; j_call: TRBJ2-2; d_call: .; clone_size: few; cdr3_nt: TGTGCCAGCAGCAAAGTAGATATAGCGGGGGGCAGCACCGGGGAGCTGTTTTTT; cdr3_aa: CASSKVDIAGGSTGELFF
v_call: TRBV7-9; j_call: TRBJ2-7; d_call: .; clone_size: .; cdr3_nt: TGTTCCAGCAGCTTAGTAAGCAACGAGCAGTACTTC; cdr3_aa: CSSSLVSNEQYF
v_call: TRBV4-1; j_call: TRBJ2-3; d_call: .; clone_size: few; cdr3_nt: TGCGCCAGCAGCCAAGCGGGTTTAACAGATACGCAGTATTTT; cdr3_aa: CASSQAGLTDTQYF
v_call: TRBV7-3; j_call: TRBJ2-5; d_call: TRBD1; clone_size: .; cdr3_nt: TGTGCCAGCAGCTCTCGACAGGGAGAGACCCAGTACTTC; cdr3_aa: CASSSRQGETQYF
v_call: TRBV7-9; j_call: TRBJ2-5; d_call: .; clone_size: .; cdr3_nt: TGTGCCAGCAGCGGACCGAAAACCGGGACACCTATGAGGGAGACCCAGTACTTC; cdr3_aa: CASSGPKTGTPMRETQYF
v_call: TRBV27; j_call: TRBJ1-5; d_call: .; clone_size: .; cdr3_nt: TGTGCCACCAAAAGATGGCCCGTGGGCAATCAGCCCCAGCATTTT; cdr3_aa: CATKRWPVGNQPQHF
v_call: TRBV10-3; j_call: TRBJ2-5; d_call: .; clone_size: .; cdr3_nt: TGTGCCATCAGTGAGCCTCCCCCAGGGGAGACCCAGTACTTC; cdr3_aa: CAISEPPPGETQYF
v_call: TRBV14; j_call: TRBJ1-2; d_call: .; clone_size: once; cdr3_nt: TGTGCCAGCAGCCAACTCCGAGGGAGTGGCTACACCTTC; cdr3_aa: CASSQLRGSGYTF
v_call: TRBV7-6; j_call: TRBJ1-1; d_call: .; clone_size: .; cdr3_nt: TGTGCCAGCAGCATCATACAGGGGAACACTGAAGCTTTCTTT; cdr3_aa: CASSIIQGNTEAFF
v_call: TRBV13; j_call: TRBJ1-6; d_call: .; clone_size: .; cdr3_nt: TGTGCCAGCAGCTTCGGGGGGGGGTATAATTCACCCCTCCACTTT; cdr3_aa: CASSFGGGYNSPLHF
v_call: TRBV10-3; j_call: TRBJ2-3; d_call: TRBD2; clone_size: .; cdr3_nt: TGTGCCATCGTCAACACTGAGCGGGAGGCCCCAAATTTT; cdr3_aa: CAIVNTEREAPNF
v_call: TRBV9; j_call: TRBJ2-1; d_call: TRBD2; clone_size: .; cdr3_nt: TGTGCCAGCAGCGTAGAGGCGGGGGGACCCTGGGATGAGCAGTTCTTC; cdr3_aa: CASSVEAGGPWDEQFF
v_call: TRBV7-9; j_call: TRBJ1-5; d_call: .; clone_size: once; cdr3_nt: TGTGCCAGCAGCTTTGGTTTAGAGGGTGGTTCGTGGAATCAGCCCCAGCATTTT; cdr3_aa: CASSFGLEGGSWNQPQHF
v_call: TRBV7-9; j_call: TRBJ2-2; d_call: .; clone_size: few; cdr3_nt: TGTGCCAGCAGGTCGACCGGGGAGCTGTTTTTT; cdr3_aa: CASRSTGELFF
v_call: TRBV9; j_call: TRBJ2-3; d_call: TRBD2; clone_size: .; cdr3_nt: TGTGCCAGCAGCGTAAGTAGCGGGAGGCCAGATACGCAGTATTTT; cdr3_aa: CASSVSSGRPDTQYF
v_call: TRBV30; j_call: TRBJ2-1; d_call: TRBD1; clone_size: once; cdr3_nt: TGTGCCTGGAGTGTGACAGGGGGTCAGGTTGAGCAGTTCTTC; cdr3_aa: CAWSVTGGQVEQFF
v_call: TRBV6-4; j_call: TRBJ2-7; d_call: .; clone_size: .; cdr3_nt: TGTGCCAGCAGCCGGGACTTTAGGTACGAGCAGTACTTC; cdr3_aa: CASSRDFRYEQYF
v_call: TRBV25-1; j_call: TRBJ2-7; d_call: TRBD2; clone_size: once; cdr3_nt: TGTGCCAGCAGTGACGGGGAGGGTGCCTACGAGCAGTACTTC; cdr3_aa: CASSDGEGAYEQYF
v_call: TRBV7-9; j_call: TRBJ1-2; d_call: TRBD1; clone_size: .; cdr3_nt: TGTGCCAGCAACAGGGGTATCGACTATGGCTACACCTTC; cdr3_aa: CASNRGIDYGYTF
v_call: TRBV30; j_call: TRBJ2-2; d_call: TRBD2; clone_size: .; cdr3_nt: TGTGCCTGGAGGAAACTAGCGGGAGCGTCCGGGGAGCTGTTTTTT; cdr3_aa: CAWRKLAGASGELFF
v_call: TRBV9; j_call: TRBJ2-7; d_call: .; clone_size: .; cdr3_nt: TGTGCCAGCAGCGTATGGTTGTCCGGGAGCGAGCAGTACTTC; cdr3_aa: CASSVWLSGSEQYF
v_call: TRBV7-6; j_call: TRBJ1-2; d_call: .; clone_size: .; cdr3_nt: TGTGCCAGCAGCTTAATCCTAGGAGGTCATGGCTACACCTTC; cdr3_aa: CASSLILGGHGYTF
v_call: TRBV5-1; j_call: TRBJ1-2; d_call: .; clone_size: .; cdr3_nt: TGCGCCAGCAGCTTGTACGACGGGAACTATGGCTACACCTTC; cdr3_aa: CASSLYDGNYGYTF
v_call: TRBV13; j_call: TRBJ2-5; d_call: TRBD2; clone_size: few; cdr3_nt: TGTGCCAGCAGCTTATTGCGGGGGGGCGTTTTGGAGACCCAGTACTTC; cdr3_aa: CASSLLRGGVLETQYF
v_call: TRBV6-5; j_call: TRBJ2-7; d_call: TRBD2; clone_size: .; cdr3_nt: TGTGCCAGCAGCCAAACTAGCGGGGGTCCCTACGAGCAGTACTTC; cdr3_aa: CASSQTSGGPYEQYF
v_call: TRBV5-6; j_call: TRBJ1-2; d_call: .; clone_size: .; cdr3_nt: TGTGCCAGCAGCTTTAACAGGGCGGGCTACACCTTC; cdr3_aa: CASSFNRAGYTF
v_call: TRBV5-6; j_call: TRBJ1-1; d_call: TRBD1; clone_size: few; cdr3_nt: TGTGCCAGCAGCTTAGGGGGCACAGGGAACACTGAAGCTTTCTTT; cdr3_aa: CASSLGGTGNTEAFF
v_call: TRBV9; j_call: TRBJ2-7; d_call: TRBD2; clone_size: .; cdr3_nt: TGTGCCAGCAGCGAGCAACGGACTAGCGGACGGGGAGAGCAGTACTTC; cdr3_aa: CASSEQRTSGRGEQYF
v_call: TRBV19; j_call: TRBJ1-2; d_call: TRBD1; clone_size: .; cdr3_nt: TGTGCCAGTAGTGGACAGGAGATCTATCGCTACACCTTC; cdr3_aa: CASSGQEIYRYTF
v_call: TRBV28; j_call: TRBJ2-3; d_call: TRBD2; clone_size: .; cdr3_nt: TGTGCCACTGGGACTAGCGGTCTAGATACGCAGTATTTT; cdr3_aa: CATGTSGLDTQYF
v_call: TRBV10-3; j_call: TRBJ2-1; d_call: TRBD2; clone_size: .; cdr3_nt: TGTGCCATCAGAGGACTAGCGGGATGGTGGTTCTTC; cdr3_aa: CAIRGLAGWWFF
v_call: TRBV28; j_call: TRBJ1-1; d_call: TRBD1; clone_size: .; cdr3_nt: TGTGCCAGCAGAACATCCCTCTGGGACAGGGGATCAATCCAGATGAACACTGAAGCTTTCTTT; cdr3_aa: CASRTSLWDRGSIQMNTEAFF
v_call: TRBV5-8; j_call: TRBJ2-3; d_call: .; clone_size: .; cdr3_nt: TGTGCCAGCAGCTCAGATACGGATACGCAGTATTTT; cdr3_aa: CASSSDTDTQYF
v_call: TRBV28; j_call: TRBJ2-7; d_call: .; clone_size: .; cdr3_nt: TGTGCCAGCAGTTTAGGGAGACTAGGGGAACCAAACGACGAGCAGTACTTC; cdr3_aa: CASSLGRLGEPNDEQYF
v_call: TRBV19; j_call: TRBJ1-1; d_call: .; clone_size: .; cdr3_nt: TGTGCCAGTAGTACTCACGGGGGGGCGAACACTGAAGCTTTCTTT; cdr3_aa: CASSTHGGANTEAFF
v_call: TRBV7-9; j_call: TRBJ2-4; d_call: TRBD1; clone_size: .; cdr3_nt: TGTGCCAGCAGCTCACGGTCAAGGGGGGACAGGGTTCAGTACTTC; cdr3_aa: CASSSRSRGDRVQYF
v_call: TRBV19; j_call: TRBJ1-2; d_call: TRBD1; clone_size: .; cdr3_nt: TGTGCCAGTAGTACAACCGGGACAGCCTATGGCTACACCTTC; cdr3_aa: CASSTTGTAYGYTF
v_call: TRBV27; j_call: TRBJ2-7; d_call: .; clone_size: once; cdr3_nt: TGTGCCAGCAGTCTGTCCGGGAACACCTACGAGCAGTACTTC; cdr3_aa: CASSLSGNTYEQYF
v_call: TRBV9; j_call: TRBJ2-7; d_call: TRBD2; clone_size: .; cdr3_nt: TGTGCCAGCGCCAGGGGTCTAGCGGGTTACGAGCAGTACTTC; cdr3_aa: CASARGLAGYEQYF
v_call: TRBV29-1; j_call: TRBJ2-1; d_call: TRBD1; clone_size: .; cdr3_nt: TGCAGCGTTGCAGGGGGCGAAAACAATGAGCAGTTCTTC; cdr3_aa: CSVAGGENNEQFF
v_call: TRBV9; j_call: TRBJ2-3; d_call: TRBD2; clone_size: .; cdr3_nt: TGTGCCAGCAGCGTTCGGACTAGCGGGAGTGGTACAGATACGCAGTATTTT; cdr3_aa: CASSVRTSGSGTDTQYF
v_call: TRBV9; j_call: TRBJ2-7; d_call: .; clone_size: .; cdr3_nt: TGTGCCAGCAGCACCGGGGGCGAGCAGTACTTC; cdr3_aa: CASSTGGEQYF
v_call: TRBV7-9; j_call: TRBJ2-7; d_call: .; clone_size: .; cdr3_nt: TGTGCCAGCAGCCGTGGAGCTATCTACGAGCAGTACTTC; cdr3_aa: CASSRGAIYEQYF
v_call: TRBV4-1; j_call: TRBJ2-7; d_call: .; clone_size: .; cdr3_nt: TGCGCCAGCAGCCAAGATCTACAGATCTACGAGCAGTACTTC; cdr3_aa: CASSQDLQIYEQYF
v_call: TRBV5-1; j_call: TRBJ2-7; d_call: TRBD2; clone_size: .; cdr3_nt: TGCGCCAGCAGCGGGGGGCTAGCGGGGATCACCTACGAGCAGTACTTC; cdr3_aa: CASSGGLAGITYEQYF
v_call: TRBV5-5; j_call: TRBJ1-3; d_call: .; clone_size: .; cdr3_nt: TGTGCCAGCAGCCAACTAGCCGAGCGGAACACCATATATTTT; cdr3_aa: CASSQLAERNTIYF
v_call: TRBV25-1; j_call: TRBJ1-2; d_call: .; clone_size: few; cdr3_nt: TGTGCCAGCAGTTCCGAGGGAGTTCGGGGCTACACCTTC; cdr3_aa: CASSSEGVRGYTF